The subject of this entry is one TCR beta chain. Produced via immunoSEQ multiplex PCR; TCRdb's table is partial and in-frame only. Among under 200,000 clones listed, roughly 83% were seen once. The junction had 3 bases not matched to a gene; V was cut back by 0 bases and J by 1 base. CDR1 and CDR2 (germline): MNHEY, SVGAGI. The CDR3 has 16 amino acids. The data stem from a study of blood T cell repertoires in COVID-19. Whole-study context: Acute and convalescent COVID-19 specimens originated in the United States, Italy and Spain. Sample material is recorded as cDNA or gDNA derived from T cells, B-cell-depleted T cells, or PBMCs.

The V gene is TRBV6-5, the J gene TRBJ2-5, with 9 bases fitting TRBD1. The clonotype originates from a human donor in a cohort sampled during active COVID-19. The specimen was peripheral blood. The CDR3 coding sequence is TGTGCCAGCAGTTACTCGTACAGGGGGCTCCAAGAGACCCAGTACTTC. Its translation: CASSYSYRGLQETQYF.